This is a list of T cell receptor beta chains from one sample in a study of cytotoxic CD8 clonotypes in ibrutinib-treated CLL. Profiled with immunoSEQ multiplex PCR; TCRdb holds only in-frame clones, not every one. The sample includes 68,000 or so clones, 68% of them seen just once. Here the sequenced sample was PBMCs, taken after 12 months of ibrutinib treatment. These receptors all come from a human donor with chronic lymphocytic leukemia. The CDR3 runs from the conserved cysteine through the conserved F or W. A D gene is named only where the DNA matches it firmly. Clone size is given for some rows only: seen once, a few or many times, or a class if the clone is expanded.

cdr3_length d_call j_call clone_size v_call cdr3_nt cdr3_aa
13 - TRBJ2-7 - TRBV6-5 TGTGCCGCCCACCGGGACCTGACCTACGAGCAGTACTTC CAAHRDLTYEQYF
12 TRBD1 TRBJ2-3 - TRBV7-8 TGTGCCAGCAGCTACAGGGGAGATACGCAGTATTTT CASSYRGDTQYF
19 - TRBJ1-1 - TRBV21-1 TGTGCCAGCAGCACCTTGGGTGGGACAGGGCCCATCTGGAACACTGAAGCTTTCTTT CASSTLGGTGPIWNTEAFF
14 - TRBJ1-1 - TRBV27 TGTGCCAGCAGTTCCGCGGGGGGAGGCACTGAAGCTTTCTTT CASSSAGGGTEAFF
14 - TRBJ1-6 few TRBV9 TGTGCCAGCAGCGTAGGCGGGGAGAATTCACCCCTCCACTTT CASSVGGENSPLHF
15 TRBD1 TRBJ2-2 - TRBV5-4 TGTGCCAGCAGCTCCGGGACAGGGAACACCGGGGAGCTGTTTTTT CASSSGTGNTGELFF
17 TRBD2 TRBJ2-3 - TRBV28 TGTGCCAGCAGTTCCCCCCGACTGGCGGGGGGGCCAGATACGCAGTATTTT CASSSPRLAGGPDTQYF
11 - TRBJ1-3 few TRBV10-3 TGTGCCATCGGTCGTGGAAACACCATATATTTT CAIGRGNTIYF
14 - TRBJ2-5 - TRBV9 TGTGCCAGCAGCGCGAGACAGGGAGGAGAGACCCAGTACTTC CASSARQGGETQYF
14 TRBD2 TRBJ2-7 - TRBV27 TGTGCCAGCAGCCATGTCGGGGGGGCGAGTGAGCAGTACTTC CASSHVGGASEQYF
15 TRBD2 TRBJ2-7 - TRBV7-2 TGTGCCAGCCGAGGACTAGCGGGGTCCCCCTACGAGCAGTACTTC CASRGLAGSPYEQYF
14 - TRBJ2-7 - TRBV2 TGTGCCAGCAGTGAAGACAGATACTCCTACGAGCAGTACTTC CASSEDRYSYEQYF
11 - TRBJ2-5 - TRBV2 TGTGCCAGCTATAATCAAGAGACCCAGTACTTC CASYNQETQYF
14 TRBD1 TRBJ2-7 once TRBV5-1 TGCGCCAGCAGCATTACAGGGGGCGCCTACGAGCAGTACTTC CASSITGGAYEQYF
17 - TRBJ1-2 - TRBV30 TGTGCCTGGAGCGGGAGTGTTCTGACCCTTGGGCGCTATGGCTACACCTTC CAWSGSVLTLGRYGYTF
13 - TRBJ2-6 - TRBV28 TGTGCCAGCAGTTTAGCAGCAGTTGGCGTCCTGACTTTC CASSLAAVGVLTF
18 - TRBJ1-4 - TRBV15 TGTGCCACCAGCAGAGATAGTCCAGGGGCTGCAACTAATGAAAAACTGTTTTTT CATSRDSPGAATNEKLFF
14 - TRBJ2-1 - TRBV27 TGTGCCAGCAGTCTACGGACAGTATACAATGAGCAGTTCTTC CASSLRTVYNEQFF
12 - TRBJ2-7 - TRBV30 TGTGCCTGGAGGCCCGACAGGTACGAGCAGTACTTC CAWRPDRYEQYF
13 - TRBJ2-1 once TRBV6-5 TGTGCCAGCAGTTACGAGTGGGACAATGAGCAGTTCTTC CASSYEWDNEQFF
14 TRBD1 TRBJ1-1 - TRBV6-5 TGTGCCAGCGGACGAAACAGGGGTGGGACTGAAGCTTTCTTT CASGRNRGGTEAFF
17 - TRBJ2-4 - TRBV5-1 TGCGCCAGCAGCTTGGGGATTCGGGGGATCGGCAAAAACATTCAGTACTTC CASSLGIRGIGKNIQYF
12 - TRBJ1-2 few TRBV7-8 TGTGCCAGCAGCACAGATCGGGGCGGCTACACCTTC CASSTDRGGYTF
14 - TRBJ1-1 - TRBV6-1 TGTGCCAGCAGTGAATTGGCTGATAACGCTGAAGCTTTCTTT CASSELADNAEAFF
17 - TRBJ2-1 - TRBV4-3 TGCGCCAGCAGCCAATGGGATGCCAGATTCTCCTACAATGAGCAGTTCTTC CASSQWDARFSYNEQFF
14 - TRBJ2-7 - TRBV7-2 TGTGCCACCTCCCGGGACGCCCGTTCCTACGAGCAGTACTTC CATSRDARSYEQYF
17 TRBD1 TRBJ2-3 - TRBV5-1 TGCGCCAGCAGCTCGACAAGGGACAGGTTAACGCCAGATACGCAGTATTTT CASSSTRDRLTPDTQYF
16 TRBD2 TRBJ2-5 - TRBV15 TGTGCCACCAGCAGAGGGGCTAGCGGCGTCCAAGAGACCCAGTACTTC CATSRGASGVQETQYF
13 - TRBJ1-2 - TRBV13 TGTGCCAGCAGCTTAGGACAGACCTATGGCTACACCTTC CASSLGQTYGYTF
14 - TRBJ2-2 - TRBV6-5 TGTGCCACCCGACCCTCTCAGGGTGGCGGGGAGCTGTTTTTT CATRPSQGGGELFF
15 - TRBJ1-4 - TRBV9 TGTGCCAGCAGCGTAGAAGGGAGTCGTAATGAAAAACTGTTTTTT CASSVEGSRNEKLFF
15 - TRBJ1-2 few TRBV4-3 TGCGCCAGCAGCCAAGGGACGGGGTTGGGATATGGCTACACCTTC CASSQGTGLGYGYTF
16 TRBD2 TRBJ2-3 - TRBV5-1 TGCGCCAGCAGCTTATTCCTCGGGGGGGCATCAGATACGCAGTATTTT CASSLFLGGASDTQYF
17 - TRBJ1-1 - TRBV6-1 TGTGCCAGCAGTGAAACGGTACCAGGGCTCGGGAACACTGAAGCTTTCTTT CASSETVPGLGNTEAFF